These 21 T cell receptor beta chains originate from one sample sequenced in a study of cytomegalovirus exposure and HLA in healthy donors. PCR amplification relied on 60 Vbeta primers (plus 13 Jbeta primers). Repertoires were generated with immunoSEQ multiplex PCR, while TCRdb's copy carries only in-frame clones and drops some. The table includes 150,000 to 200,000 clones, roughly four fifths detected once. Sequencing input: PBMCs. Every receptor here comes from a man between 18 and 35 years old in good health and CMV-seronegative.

The CDR3 DNA sequence: TGCGCCAGCAGCGAGACGGGACAGATGGCAGATACGCAGTATTTT. This encodes CASSETGQMADTQYF. V and J are TRBV5-1 and TRBJ2-3, with 7 bases lining up with TRBD1. The J segment lost 4 bases and the V segment lost 4 bases, leaving 9 bases of the junction unmatched. Looked up from germline, CDR1 is SGHRS and CDR2 is YFSETQ. CDR3 length equals 15 residues.

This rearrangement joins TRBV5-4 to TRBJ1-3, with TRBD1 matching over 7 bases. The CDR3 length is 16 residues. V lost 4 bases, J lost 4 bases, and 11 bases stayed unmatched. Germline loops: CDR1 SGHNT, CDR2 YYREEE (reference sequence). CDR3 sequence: CASSQGQRKIGNTIYF. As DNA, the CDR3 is TGTGCCAGCAGCCAGGGACAGAGAAAAATAGGAAACACCATATATTTT.

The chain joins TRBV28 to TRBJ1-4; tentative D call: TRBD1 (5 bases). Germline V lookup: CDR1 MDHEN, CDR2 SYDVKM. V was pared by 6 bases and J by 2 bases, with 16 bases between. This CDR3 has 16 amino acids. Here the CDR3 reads CASSLSSGRTNEKLFF. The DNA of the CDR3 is TGTGCCAGCAGCCTATCTTCAGGGCGTACTAATGAAAAACTGTTTTTT. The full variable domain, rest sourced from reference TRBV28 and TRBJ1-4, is DVKVTQSSRYLVKRTGEKVFLECVQDMDHENMFWYRQDPGLGLRLIYFSYDVKMKEKGDIPEGYSVSREKKERFSLILESASTNQTSMYLCASSLSSGRTNEKLFFGSGTQLSVL.

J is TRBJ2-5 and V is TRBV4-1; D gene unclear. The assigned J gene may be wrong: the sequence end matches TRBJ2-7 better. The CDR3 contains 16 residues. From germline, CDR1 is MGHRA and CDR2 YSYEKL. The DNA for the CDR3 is TGCGCCAGCAGCCAAGCGCAGAGCCCCACCAACTACGAGCAGTACTTC. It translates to CASSQAQSPTNYEQYF.

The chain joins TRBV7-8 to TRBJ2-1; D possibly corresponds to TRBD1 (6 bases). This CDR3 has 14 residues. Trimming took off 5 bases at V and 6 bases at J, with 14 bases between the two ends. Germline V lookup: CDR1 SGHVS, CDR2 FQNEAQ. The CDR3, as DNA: TGTGCCAGCAGCCTAGAAAACAGGGTCAATGAGCAGTTCTTC. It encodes CASSLENRVNEQFF.

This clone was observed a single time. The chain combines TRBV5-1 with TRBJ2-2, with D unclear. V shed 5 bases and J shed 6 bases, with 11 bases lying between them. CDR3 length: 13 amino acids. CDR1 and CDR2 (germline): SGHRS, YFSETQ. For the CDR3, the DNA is TGCGCCAGCAGTCCCAGTCGGGCCGGGGAGCTGTTTTTT. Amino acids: CASSPSRAGELFF.

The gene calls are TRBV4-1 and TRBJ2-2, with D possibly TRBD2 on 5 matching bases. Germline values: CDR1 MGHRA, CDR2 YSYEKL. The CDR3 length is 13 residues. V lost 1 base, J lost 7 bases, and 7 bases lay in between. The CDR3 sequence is CASSQGEGGELFF. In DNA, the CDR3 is TGCGCCAGCAGCCAAGGTGAGGGCGGGGAGCTGTTTTTT.

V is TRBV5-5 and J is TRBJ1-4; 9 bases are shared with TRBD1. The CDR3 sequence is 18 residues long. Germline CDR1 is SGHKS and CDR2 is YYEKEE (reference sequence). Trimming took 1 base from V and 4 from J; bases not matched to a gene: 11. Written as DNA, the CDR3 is TGTGCCAGCAGCTTGAGTGCGACAGGGGGGTTCGGTAATGAAAAACTGTTTTTT. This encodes CASSLSATGGFGNEKLFF.

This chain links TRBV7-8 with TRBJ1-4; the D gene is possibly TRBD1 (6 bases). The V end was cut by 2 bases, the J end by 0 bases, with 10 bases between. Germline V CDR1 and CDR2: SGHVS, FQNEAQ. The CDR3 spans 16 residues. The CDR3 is CASSLRNRATNEKLFF. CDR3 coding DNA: TGTGCCAGCAGCTTACGAAACAGGGCAACTAATGAAAAACTGTTTTTT. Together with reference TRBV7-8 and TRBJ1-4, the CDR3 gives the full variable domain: GAGVSQSPRYKVAKRGQDVALRCDPISGHVSLFWYQQALGQGPEFLTYFQNEAQLDKSGLPSDRFFAERPEGSVSTLKIQRTQQEDSAVYLCASSLRNRATNEKLFFGSGTQLSVL.

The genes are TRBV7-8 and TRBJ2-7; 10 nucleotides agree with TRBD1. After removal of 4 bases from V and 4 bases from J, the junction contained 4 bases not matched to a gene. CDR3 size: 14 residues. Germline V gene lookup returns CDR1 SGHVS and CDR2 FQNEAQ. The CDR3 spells CASSSGDRGYEQYF. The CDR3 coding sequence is TGTGCCAGCAGCTCCGGGGACAGGGGTTACGAGCAGTACTTC.

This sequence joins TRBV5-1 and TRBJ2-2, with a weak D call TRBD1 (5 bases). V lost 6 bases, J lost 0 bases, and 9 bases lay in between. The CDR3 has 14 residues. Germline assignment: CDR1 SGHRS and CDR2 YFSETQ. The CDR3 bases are TGCGCCAGCAAGGTGGGGCCGAACACCGGGGAGCTGTTTTTT. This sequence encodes CASKVGPNTGELFF.

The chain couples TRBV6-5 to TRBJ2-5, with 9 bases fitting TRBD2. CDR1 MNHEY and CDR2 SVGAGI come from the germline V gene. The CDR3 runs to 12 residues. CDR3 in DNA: TGTGCAGCGGGGGGCGGGCAAGAGACCCAGTACTTC. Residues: CAAGGGQETQYF.

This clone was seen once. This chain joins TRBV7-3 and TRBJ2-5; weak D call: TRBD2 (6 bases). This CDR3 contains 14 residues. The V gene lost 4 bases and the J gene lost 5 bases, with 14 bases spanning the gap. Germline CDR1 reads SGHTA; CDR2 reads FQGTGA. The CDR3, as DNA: TGTGCCAGCAGCTCCGGGGCGGGGAGTGAGACCCAGTACTTC. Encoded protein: CASSSGAGSETQYF.

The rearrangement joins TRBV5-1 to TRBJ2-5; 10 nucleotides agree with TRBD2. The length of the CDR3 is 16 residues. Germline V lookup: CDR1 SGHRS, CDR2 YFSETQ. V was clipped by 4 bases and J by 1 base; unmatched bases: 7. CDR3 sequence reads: CASSHGLAASQETQYF. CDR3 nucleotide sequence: TGCGCCAGCAGCCACGGACTAGCGGCGAGCCAAGAGACCCAGTACTTC.

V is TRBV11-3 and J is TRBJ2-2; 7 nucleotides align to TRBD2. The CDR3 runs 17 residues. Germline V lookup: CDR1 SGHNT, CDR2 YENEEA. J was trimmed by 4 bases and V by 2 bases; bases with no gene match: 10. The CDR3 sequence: CASSLSLGGPVTGELFF. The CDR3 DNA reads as TGTGCCAGCAGCTTATCACTGGGAGGGCCAGTCACCGGGGAGCTGTTTTTT.

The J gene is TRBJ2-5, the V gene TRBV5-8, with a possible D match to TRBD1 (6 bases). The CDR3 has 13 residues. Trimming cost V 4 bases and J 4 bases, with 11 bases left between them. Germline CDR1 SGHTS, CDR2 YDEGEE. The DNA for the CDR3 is TGTGCCAGCAGCCTCCCAGGGGCAGAGACCCAGTACTTC. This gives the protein CASSLPGAETQYF. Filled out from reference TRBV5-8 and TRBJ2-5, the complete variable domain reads EAGVTQSPTHLIKTRGQQATLRCSPISGHTSVYWYQQALGLGLQFLLWYDEGEERNRGNFPPRFSGRQFPNYSSELNVNALELEDSALYLCASSLPGAETQYFGPGTRLLVL.

The CDR3 here is CSVERWGAYNEQFF. CDR3 DNA sequence: TGCAGCGTTGAAAGATGGGGGGCCTACAATGAGCAGTTCTTC. The gene calls are TRBV29-1 and TRBJ2-1, with D perhaps TRBD2 (6 bases). The V end was cut by 2 bases, the J end by 2 bases, with 10 bases between. CDR1 is SQVTM and CDR2 is ANQGSEA in the germline V gene. The CDR3 is 14 amino acids.

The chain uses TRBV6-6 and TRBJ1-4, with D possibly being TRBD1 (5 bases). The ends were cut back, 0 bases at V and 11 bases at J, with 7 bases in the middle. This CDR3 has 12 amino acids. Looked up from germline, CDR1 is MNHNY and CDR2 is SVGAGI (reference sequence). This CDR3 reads CASSYSQGKLFF. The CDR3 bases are TGTGCCAGCAGTTACTCCCAGGGCAAACTGTTTTTT.

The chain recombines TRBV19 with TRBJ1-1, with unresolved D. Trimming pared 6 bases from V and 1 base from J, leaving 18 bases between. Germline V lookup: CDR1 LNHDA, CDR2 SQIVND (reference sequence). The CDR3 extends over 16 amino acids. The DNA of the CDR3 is TGTGCCAGTAGCTACTTAGATGGGCGCAAGAACACTGAAGCTTTCTTT. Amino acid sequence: CASSYLDGRKNTEAFF. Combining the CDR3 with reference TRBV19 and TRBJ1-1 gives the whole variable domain DGGITQSPKYLFRKEGQNVTLSCEQNLNHDAMYWYRQDPGQGLRLIYYSQIVNDFQKGDIAEGYSVSREKKESFPLTVTSAQKNPTAFYLCASSYLDGRKNTEAFFGQGTRLTVV.

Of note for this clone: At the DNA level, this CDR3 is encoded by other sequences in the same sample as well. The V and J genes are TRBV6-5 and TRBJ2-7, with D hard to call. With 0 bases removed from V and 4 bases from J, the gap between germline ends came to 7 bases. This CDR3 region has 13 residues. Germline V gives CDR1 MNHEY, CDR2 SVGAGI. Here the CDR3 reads CASSYSTGYEQYF. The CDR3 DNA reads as TGTGCCAGCAGTTACTCAACCGGGTACGAGCAGTACTTC.

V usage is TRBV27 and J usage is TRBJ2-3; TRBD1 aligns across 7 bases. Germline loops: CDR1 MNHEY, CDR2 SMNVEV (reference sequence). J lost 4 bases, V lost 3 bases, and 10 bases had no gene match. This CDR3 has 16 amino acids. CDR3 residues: CASSLGKTGPADTQYF. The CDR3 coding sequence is TGTGCCAGCAGTTTGGGCAAGACAGGGCCTGCAGATACGCAGTATTTT.